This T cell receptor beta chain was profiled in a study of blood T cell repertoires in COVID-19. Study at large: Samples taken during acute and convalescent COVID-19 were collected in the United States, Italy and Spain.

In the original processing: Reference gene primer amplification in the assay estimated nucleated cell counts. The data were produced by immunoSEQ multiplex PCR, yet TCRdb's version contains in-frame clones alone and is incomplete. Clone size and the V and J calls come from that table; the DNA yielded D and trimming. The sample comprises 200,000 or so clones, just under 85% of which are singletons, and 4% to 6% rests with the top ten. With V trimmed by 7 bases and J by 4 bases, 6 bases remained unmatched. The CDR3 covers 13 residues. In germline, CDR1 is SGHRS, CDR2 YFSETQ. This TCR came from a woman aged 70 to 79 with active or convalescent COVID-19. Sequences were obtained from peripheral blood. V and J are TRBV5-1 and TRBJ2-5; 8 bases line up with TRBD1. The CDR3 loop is CASHDRGPETQYF. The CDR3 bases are TGCGCCAGCCATGACAGGGGTCCAGAGACCCAGTACTTC.